These T cell receptor beta chains were read from a single sample in a study of cytomegalovirus exposure and HLA in healthy donors. Profiled with immunoSEQ multiplex PCR; TCRdb holds only in-frame clones, not every one. The sample lists about 200,000 clones; around 80% were seen once. The sequenced sample was PBMCs. These TCRs come from a boy under 10 years old in good health and CMV-seronegative. Both conserved end residues are part of each CDR3. The D gene is left open where the match is weak. Not every row has a clone size; where given, it reads once, few, many or a size class.

D: TRBD2
J: TRBJ2-7
size: NA
V: TRBV30
DNA: TGTGCCTGGAGTGTCGGGGGGGACGAGCAGTACTTC
CDR3: CAWSVGGDEQYF

D: NA
J: TRBJ2-5
size: NA
V: TRBV5-4
DNA: TGTGCCAGCAGCGTCCTGGCCGGGGAGACCCAGTACTTC
CDR3: CASSVLAGETQYF

D: NA
J: TRBJ1-5
size: NA
V: TRBV18
DNA: TGTGCCAGCTCACCCGGCGGACAGCGTAATCAGCCCCAGCATTTT
CDR3: CASSPGGQRNQPQHF

D: TRBD1
J: TRBJ1-4
size: NA
V: TRBV2
DNA: TGTGCCGGCGCTCACCGGGACAGCTTAGTTTTT
CDR3: CAGAHRDSLVF

D: NA
J: TRBJ1-2
size: NA
V: TRBV4-2
DNA: TGTGCCAGCAGCCAAGTCGGAGACAGCTATGGCTACACCTTC
CDR3: CASSQVGDSYGYTF

D: TRBD2
J: TRBJ2-7
size: few
V: TRBV5-6
DNA: TGTGCCAGCAGCTTGGGGCCTAGCGGGAGCCCCGAGCAGTACTTC
CDR3: CASSLGPSGSPEQYF

D: NA
J: TRBJ2-3
size: NA
V: TRBV5-1
DNA: TGCGCCAGCAGCTTGCACTTAGAGACAGATACGCAGTATTTT
CDR3: CASSLHLETDTQYF

D: NA
J: TRBJ2-1
size: NA
V: TRBV19
DNA: TGTGCCAGTGAAACGGACAGAGACAATGAGCAGTTCTTC
CDR3: CASETDRDNEQFF

D: NA
J: TRBJ1-2
size: NA
V: TRBV9
DNA: TGTGCCAGCAGCGTAGCTCTGGGGCGCGAAAATGCTGGCTACACCTTC
CDR3: CASSVALGRENAGYTF

D: NA
J: TRBJ1-4
size: NA
V: TRBV19
DNA: TGTGCCAGTAGTATGTATGGGGGCTCAAATGAAAAACTGTTTTTT
CDR3: CASSMYGGSNEKLFF

D: NA
J: TRBJ2-7
size: NA
V: TRBV5-8
DNA: TGTGCCAGCAGCCTCTCCTATCGGGGGAGCGAGCAGTACTTC
CDR3: CASSLSYRGSEQYF

D: NA
J: TRBJ1-2
size: NA
V: TRBV30
DNA: TGTGCCTGGAGTTCAGGGCCGCGCGGCTACACCTTC
CDR3: CAWSSGPRGYTF

D: NA
J: TRBJ2-3
size: NA
V: TRBV29-1
DNA: TGCAGCTTTAGCGGCGCCCCGGAGAGTAGCACAGATACGCAGTATTTT
CDR3: CSFSGAPESSTDTQYF

D: TRBD1
J: TRBJ1-5
size: NA
V: TRBV2
DNA: TGTGCCAGCACGACAGGGAATCAGCCCCAGCATTTT
CDR3: CASTTGNQPQHF

D: NA
J: TRBJ1-2
size: NA
V: TRBV7-9
DNA: TGTGCCAGCAGTCAAAGACAGATTACGACCAACTATGGCTACACCTTC
CDR3: CASSQRQITTNYGYTF

D: TRBD1
J: TRBJ2-4
size: NA
V: TRBV19
DNA: TGTGCCGTAAGGAATGGGACAGTCGCCATTCTAGCCAAAAACATTCAGTACTTC
CDR3: CAVRNGTVAILAKNIQYF

D: TRBD1
J: TRBJ1-1
size: once
V: TRBV10-3
DNA: TGTGCCATCACGGGACAGGGGGGCACTGAAGCTTTCTTT
CDR3: CAITGQGGTEAFF

D: TRBD2
J: TRBJ2-3
size: once
V: TRBV9
DNA: TGTGCCAGCAGCCCCTTAGCGGGAAGCACAGATACGCAGTATTTT
CDR3: CASSPLAGSTDTQYF

D: TRBD2
J: TRBJ2-7
size: NA
V: TRBV13
DNA: TGTGCCAGCAGCCGAGCGGGAGAGACATCCTACGAGCAGTACTTC
CDR3: CASSRAGETSYEQYF

D: NA
J: TRBJ2-1
size: NA
V: TRBV21-1
DNA: TGTGCCAGCAGCAAAGGGGGGGGGTCGGACAGGGTGGATAATGAGCAGTTCTTC
CDR3: CASSKGGGSDRVDNEQFF

D: NA
J: TRBJ2-7
size: NA
V: TRBV25-1
DNA: TGTGCCAGCAGTGAGCGGAGGGCGGACGAGCAGTACTTC
CDR3: CASSERRADEQYF

D: TRBD1
J: TRBJ1-2
size: NA
V: TRBV27
DNA: TGTGCCAGCGGCCCCGGGACAGGGAATCGCTATGGCTACACCTTC
CDR3: CASGPGTGNRYGYTF

D: NA
J: TRBJ2-7
size: NA
V: TRBV7-9
DNA: TGTGCCAGCAGCCCGGAGGGCAGTATTGAGCAGTACTTC
CDR3: CASSPEGSIEQYF

D: NA
J: TRBJ2-2
size: NA
V: TRBV5-4
DNA: TGTGCCAGCAGTTTCACTTCAGGGAAGGCGAACACCGGGGAGCTGTTTTTT
CDR3: CASSFTSGKANTGELFF

D: NA
J: TRBJ2-3
size: NA
V: TRBV13
DNA: TGTGCCAGCAGCACCACGGAGGGGCAACACACAGATACGCAGTATTTT
CDR3: CASSTTEGQHTDTQYF

D: TRBD1
J: TRBJ1-2
size: NA
V: TRBV27
DNA: TGTGCCAGCGGACAGGGGGGAGATGGCTACACCTTC
CDR3: CASGQGGDGYTF

D: NA
J: TRBJ1-5
size: NA
V: TRBV4-1
DNA: TGCGCCAGCAGCCAAGAAGAGGGCCGTCTTTACCCGTTTAGGGGGAGCAATCAGCCCCAGCATTTT
CDR3: CASSQEEGRLYPFRGSNQPQHF

D: NA
J: TRBJ2-7
size: NA
V: TRBV6-5
DNA: TGTGCCAGCAGTTACTCTTCCTCAGCCTACGAGCAGTACTTC
CDR3: CASSYSSSAYEQYF

D: NA
J: TRBJ1-2
size: few
V: TRBV9
DNA: TGTGCCAGCAACACGGGGACTCCCTATGGCTACACCTTC
CDR3: CASNTGTPYGYTF

D: NA
J: TRBJ1-5
size: NA
V: TRBV19
DNA: TGTGCCAGTAGGGACGACAGATTTAATCAGCCCCAGCATTTT
CDR3: CASRDDRFNQPQHF

D: TRBD1
J: TRBJ2-4
size: NA
V: TRBV7-9
DNA: TGTGCCAGCAGCTCGGGACAGGGGGCGACATACATTCAGTACTTC
CDR3: CASSSGQGATYIQYF

D: NA
J: TRBJ1-4
size: NA
V: TRBV27
DNA: TGTGCCAGCAGTTTATCCGGGAATACTAATGAAAAACTGTTTTTT
CDR3: CASSLSGNTNEKLFF

D: NA
J: TRBJ2-2
size: NA
V: TRBV6-1
DNA: TGTGCCAGTAAGAGCCCCGGGGACACCGGGGAGCTGTTTTTT
CDR3: CASKSPGDTGELFF

D: TRBD1
J: TRBJ2-7
size: NA
V: TRBV29-1
DNA: TGCAGCGTTGAAGACGGGACAGGACCCTCCTACGAGCAGTACTTC
CDR3: CSVEDGTGPSYEQYF

D: NA
J: TRBJ1-5
size: NA
V: TRBV9
DNA: TGTGCCAGCAGTAAAGGGAGTCAGCCCCAGCATTTT
CDR3: CASSKGSQPQHF

D: NA
J: TRBJ1-5
size: NA
V: TRBV27
DNA: TGTGCCAGCAGCCAGGCCCAGGGGAATCAGCCCCAGCATTTT
CDR3: CASSQAQGNQPQHF

D: TRBD1
J: TRBJ1-4
size: NA
V: TRBV5-1
DNA: TGCGCCAGCAGCGCCTTCGGGGGACAGACAACTAATGAAAAACTGTTTTTT
CDR3: CASSAFGGQTTNEKLFF

D: NA
J: TRBJ2-2
size: NA
V: TRBV5-1
DNA: TGCGCCAGCAGCGCTACAGGGCCCGGGGAGCTGTTTTTT
CDR3: CASSATGPGELFF

D: TRBD2
J: TRBJ2-7
size: NA
V: TRBV2
DNA: TGTGCCAGCAGTGCTAGCGGGAGGGCAATGCAGTACTTC
CDR3: CASSASGRAMQYF

D: NA
J: TRBJ1-5
size: few
V: TRBV4-2
DNA: TGTGCCAGCAGCCAAGATGAAGGGGCAAGACAGCCCCAGCATTTT
CDR3: CASSQDEGARQPQHF

D: TRBD1
J: TRBJ1-2
size: NA
V: TRBV5-1
DNA: TGCGCCAGCAGCTGGGGACAGGGCAACTATGGCTACACCTTC
CDR3: CASSWGQGNYGYTF

D: TRBD2
J: TRBJ2-1
size: NA
V: TRBV30
DNA: TGTGCCTGGACGTACGAGTCTAGCGGGACCACCTACAATGAGCAGTTCTTC
CDR3: CAWTYESSGTTYNEQFF

D: NA
J: TRBJ1-2
size: NA
V: TRBV5-1
DNA: TGCGCCAGCAGCTGGAGGGAGGACCGCTATGGCTACACCTTC
CDR3: CASSWREDRYGYTF

D: TRBD1
J: TRBJ2-7
size: once
V: TRBV7-2
DNA: TGTGCCAGCAGCTTATTGCGGGACAGGGGCTACGAGCAGTACTTC
CDR3: CASSLLRDRGYEQYF

D: TRBD2
J: TRBJ2-1
size: NA
V: TRBV29-1
DNA: TGCAGCGTTGTTCCCCTCGGGGGGGCGCGATATGAGCAGTTCTTC
CDR3: CSVVPLGGARYEQFF

D: TRBD1
J: TRBJ2-1
size: NA
V: TRBV19
DNA: TGTGCCAGTAACACGGGACAGGGAAATGCCTACAATGAGCAGTTCTTC
CDR3: CASNTGQGNAYNEQFF

D: TRBD2
J: TRBJ2-5
size: NA
V: TRBV30
DNA: TGTGCCTGGAGTGTAGCGGGAGGGCCAGGGACCCAGTACTTC
CDR3: CAWSVAGGPGTQYF

D: TRBD2
J: TRBJ2-7
size: NA
V: TRBV13
DNA: TGTGCCAGCAGCTTGGGCCTCTACCGACTAGCGGGAAGAGGCGAGCAGTACTTC
CDR3: CASSLGLYRLAGRGEQYF

D: NA
J: TRBJ1-2
size: NA
V: TRBV7-3
DNA: TGTGCCAGCAGCCCCAAGGGCGGGGAAGGGGCCACCTTC
CDR3: CASSPKGGEGATF

D: NA
J: TRBJ2-3
size: NA
V: TRBV27
DNA: TGTGCCAGCAGTTTAACACTAGCATATACGCAGTATTTT
CDR3: CASSLTLAYTQYF

D: TRBD2
J: TRBJ2-1
size: NA
V: TRBV7-2
DNA: TGTGCCAGCAGCCTACTAGCGGGAGCGGTCTACAATGAGCAGTTCTTC
CDR3: CASSLLAGAVYNEQFF